The 9 T cell receptor beta chains below were found in one sample sequenced in a study of blood T cell repertoires in COVID-19 (dated by TCRdb to 2020 to 2021). Library construction relied on the immunoSEQ multiplex PCR assay. TCRdb retrieved this table from immuneACCESS and kept in-frame rearrangements only. Not all clones are present; in checked studies, unresolved V genes account for under half, and no reason is known for the remainder. The sample includes 80,000 to 100,000 clones, with over 70% observed a single time. The ten largest clonotypes hold nearly 4.5% of the sample. What was sequenced was peripheral blood. The receptors were gathered from a man aged 60 to 75 with acute or convalescent COVID-19.

V gene TRBV4-3 combines with J gene TRBJ2-3, with TRBD2 matching 16 bases. V was clipped by 0 bases and J by 0 bases; unmatched bases: 9. The CDR3 runs 21 residues. Per the germline V gene, CDR1 is LGHNA and CDR2 is YSLEER. CDR3 DNA sequence: TGCGCCAGCAGCCAAGATCCCGGGACTAGCGGGAGGGGAATTAGCACAGATACGCAGTATTTT. Protein product: CASSQDPGTSGRGISTDTQYF.

CDR3 amino acids: CASSVSGGPTDTQYF. Here the CDR3 DNA reads TGTGCCAGCAGCGTTAGCGGGGGGCCCACAGATACGCAGTATTTT. The chain is built from TRBV9 and TRBJ2-3; 10 bases align to TRBD2. The CDR3 has 15 amino acids. Germline values: CDR1 SGDLS, CDR2 YYNGEE. V was pared by 2 bases and J by 2 bases, with 2 bases of the junction left unmatched.

The J gene is TRBJ1-2, the V gene TRBV7-2; 10 positions agree with TRBD1. Per the germline V gene, CDR1 is SGHTA and CDR2 is FQGNSA. V lost 4 bases and J lost 4; bases outside the gene matches: 9. CDR3 size: 16 residues. The CDR3 loop reads CASSSTDRGLPYGYTF. The CDR3 bases are TGTGCCAGCAGCTCAACCGACAGGGGGCTCCCCTATGGCTACACCTTC. The whole variable domain, remainder taken from reference TRBV7-2 and TRBJ1-2, is GAGVSQSPSNKVTEKGKDVELRCDPISGHTALYWYRQSLGQGLEFLIYFQGNSAPDKSGLPSDRFSAERTGGSVSTLTIQRTQQEDSAVYLCASSSTDRGLPYGYTFGSGTRLTVV.

This rearrangement joins TRBV9 to TRBJ1-2, with 9 bases lining up with TRBD1. Germline assignment: CDR1 SGDLS and CDR2 YYNGEE. With 4 bases clipped from V and 4 bases from J, the junction kept 5 bases outside the gene matches. The CDR3 contains 14 residues. CDR3 bases: TGTGCCAGCAGCTTACAGGGGGCTGGCTATGGCTACACCTTC. Translation gives CASSLQGAGYGYTF.

The J gene is TRBJ2-7, the V gene TRBV21-1; no DNA check was done on the table's D call, TRBD1. TRBV21-1 is classified as a pseudogene. There are 14 residues in the CDR3. CDR3 DNA: TGTGCCAGCAGCTACGGACAGGGACCCTACGAGCAGTACTTC. Encoded protein: CASSYGQGPYEQYF.

The rearrangement links TRBV5-6 to TRBJ2-1; 8 bases agree with TRBD2. The germline V gene encodes CDR1 SGHDT and CDR2 YYEEEE. The CDR3 loop spans 17 amino acids. Trimming took 4 bases from V and 7 from J; bases not matched to a gene: 16. The CDR3 region has the DNA TGTGCCAGCAGCACCGGACTCGGGACTAGAACCTCTAATGAGCAGTTCTTC. Protein: CASSTGLGTRTSNEQFF.

The sample holds one count of this clone. The chain recombines TRBV7-2 with TRBJ1-6; D is ambiguous. The CDR3 is 15 amino acids. Germline CDR1 and CDR2: SGHTA and FQGNSA. V dropped 0 bases and J dropped 6 bases, with 9 bases sitting between them. The CDR3 sequence is CASSLAPTANSPLHF. The CDR3 nucleotides read TGTGCCAGCAGCTTAGCCCCCACAGCTAATTCACCCCTCCACTTT.

V usage is TRBV7-9 and J usage is TRBJ2-7; D gene uncertain. There are 12 residues in the CDR3. CDR1 is SEHNR and CDR2 is FQNEAQ in the germline V gene (reference sequence). V was shortened by 8 bases and J by 2 bases, with 10 bases between the two germline ends. CDR3 nucleotides: TGTGCCAGCTACAGTTTACCCTACGAGCAGTACTTC. Residues: CASYSLPYEQYF.

This sequence joins TRBV10-3 and TRBJ2-7, with D unresolved. The CDR3 is 12 amino acids. In germline, CDR1 is ENHRY, CDR2 SYGVKD. Trimming removed 3 bases from V and 2 bases from J, with 5 bases in between. The CDR3 loop is CAISDFPYEQYF. The CDR3 DNA sequence: TGTGCCATCAGTGACTTTCCCTACGAGCAGTACTTC.